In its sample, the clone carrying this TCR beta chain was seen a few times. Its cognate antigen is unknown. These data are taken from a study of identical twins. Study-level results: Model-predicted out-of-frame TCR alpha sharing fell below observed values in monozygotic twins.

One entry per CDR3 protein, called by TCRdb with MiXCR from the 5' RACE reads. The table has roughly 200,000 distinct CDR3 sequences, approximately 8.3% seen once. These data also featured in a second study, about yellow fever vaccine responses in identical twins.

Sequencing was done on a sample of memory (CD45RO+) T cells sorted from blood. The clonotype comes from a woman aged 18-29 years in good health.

DNA of the CDR3: TGTGCCTTCTCGGGACTAGCATTCTACGAGCAGTACTTC. Translated, it gives CAFSGLAFYEQYF. This chain uses TRBV30 with TRBJ2-7, with 9 bases lining up with TRBD2. CDR1 and CDR2 (germline): GTSNPN, SVGIG (reference sequence). This CDR3 is built from 13 residues. V lost 7 bases to trimming and J lost 3 bases; unmatched junction nucleotides: 7.